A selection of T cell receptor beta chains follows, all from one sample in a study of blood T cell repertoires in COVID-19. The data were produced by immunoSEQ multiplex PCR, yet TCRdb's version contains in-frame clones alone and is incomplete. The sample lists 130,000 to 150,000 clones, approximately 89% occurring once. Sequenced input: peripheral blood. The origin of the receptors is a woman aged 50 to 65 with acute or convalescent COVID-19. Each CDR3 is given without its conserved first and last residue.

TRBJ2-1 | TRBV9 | ASSASGRAGNEQF
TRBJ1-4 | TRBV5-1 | ASSLAGQGNEKLF
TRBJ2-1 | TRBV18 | ASSPGTSGRHEQF
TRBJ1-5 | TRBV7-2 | ASSSDRGTEPQH
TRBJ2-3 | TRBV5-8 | ASSLNGDTQY
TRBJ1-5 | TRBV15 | ATTRGKEQPQH
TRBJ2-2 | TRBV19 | ASSILGLAGPTGELF
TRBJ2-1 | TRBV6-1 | ASSDSGDSYNEQF
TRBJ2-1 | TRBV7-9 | ASTGSAGVAGAFYNEQF
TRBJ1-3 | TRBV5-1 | ASSPGTPGNTIY
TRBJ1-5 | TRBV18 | ASSPPVGRGQPQH
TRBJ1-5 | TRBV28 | ASSLEGQTYNQPQH
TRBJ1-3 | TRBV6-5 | ASRDAGAGNTIY
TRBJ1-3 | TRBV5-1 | ASSETGTLENTIY
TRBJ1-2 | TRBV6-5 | ASRPIGGNYGYT
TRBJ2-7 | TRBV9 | ASSIGLAGVYEQY
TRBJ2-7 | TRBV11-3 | ASSLATTYEQY
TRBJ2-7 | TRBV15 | ATSRANGGEQY
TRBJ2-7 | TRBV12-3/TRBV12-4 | ASSPDTTYEQY
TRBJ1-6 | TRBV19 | ASSLHRNSPLH
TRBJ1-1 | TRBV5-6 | ASSPLTGGFDTEAF
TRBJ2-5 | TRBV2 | ASRTQGAKETQY
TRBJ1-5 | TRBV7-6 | ASSLPDRRSNQPQH
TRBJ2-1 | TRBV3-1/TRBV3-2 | ASSQGYSGQGSNEQF
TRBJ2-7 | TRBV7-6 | ASSFSYGEQY
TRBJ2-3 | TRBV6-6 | ASSYSATDTQY
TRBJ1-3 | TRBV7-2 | ASSPRGGISGNTIY
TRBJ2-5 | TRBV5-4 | ASSFSGSPQETQY
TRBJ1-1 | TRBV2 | ASRNEERALKVVGAF
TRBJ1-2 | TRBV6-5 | ASTQMAAYNYGYT
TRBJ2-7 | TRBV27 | ASQGQNSYEQY
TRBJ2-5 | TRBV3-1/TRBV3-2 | ASLRGPQETQY
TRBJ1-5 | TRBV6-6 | ASSQEVGNQPQH
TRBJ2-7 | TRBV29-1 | SALGDRFPYEQY
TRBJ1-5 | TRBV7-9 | ASSLSQGQPQH
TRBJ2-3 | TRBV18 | ASSLQGSTDTQY
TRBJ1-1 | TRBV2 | ASSELPNTEAF
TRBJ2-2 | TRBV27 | ASSLYLTGPGELF
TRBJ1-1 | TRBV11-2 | ASSLGVGNPTGTEAF
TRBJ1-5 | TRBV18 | ASSPQTGEFNQPQH
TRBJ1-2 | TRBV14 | ASRSGTGYGYT
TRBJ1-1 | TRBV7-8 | ASTVRDRGSNTEAF
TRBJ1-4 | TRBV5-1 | ASSPGQGDEKLF
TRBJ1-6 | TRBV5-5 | ASSRVWEGYNSPLH
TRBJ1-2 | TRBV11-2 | ASSLEALDYGYT
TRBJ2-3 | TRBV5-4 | ASSSGTPSTDTQY
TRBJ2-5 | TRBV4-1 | ASSSPDQAGETQY
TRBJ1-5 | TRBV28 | ASSFEGVSQPQH
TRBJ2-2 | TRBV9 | ASSVSGGVRSPATGELF
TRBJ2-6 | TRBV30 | AWSRVAGAGLGANVLT
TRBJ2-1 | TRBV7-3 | ASSRRTGAYNEQF
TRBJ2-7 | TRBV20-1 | SANSGYEQY
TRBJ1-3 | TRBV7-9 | ASSPVGPDSGNTIY
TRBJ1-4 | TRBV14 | ASSQRFGRGEKLF
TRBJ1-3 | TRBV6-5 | ASSLSGGEGNTIY
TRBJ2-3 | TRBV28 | ASSLLLQSTDTQY